Below, 29 T cell receptor beta chains from the same sample are listed, as sequenced in a study of CD4 and CD8 cells across lung adenocarcinoma regions. TCRdb reanalysed the PCR reads using MiXCR and keeps one entry per CDR3 protein. The table shows approximately 12,000 distinct CDR3 sequences, with 40% to 55% occurring only once. Sequenced sample: CD8+ T cells from the margin of a lung tumor. All receptors come from a female donor with lung adenocarcinoma. The CD4 and CD8 labels of this study may be unreliable.

This clonotype was observed a few times. The J gene is TRBJ2-1, the V gene TRBV15; 8 bases are shared with TRBD1. V was pared by 6 bases and J by 6 bases, with 4 bases of the junction left unmatched. Germline CDR1 reads LNHNV; CDR2 reads YYDKDF (reference sequence). This CDR3 spans 13 amino acids. The chain's CDR3 is CATSSDRANEQFF. The CDR3 nucleotides are TGTGCCACCAGTTCGGACAGGGCCAATGAGCAGTTCTTC.

Notes on this clonotype: Germline is not matched at one junction end, which may reflect a read error. The chain has TRBV10-3 and TRBJ2-1, with 9 positions matching TRBD2. CDR1 ENHRY and CDR2 SYGVKD come from the germline V gene. This CDR3 region has 14 residues. The CDR3: CAISPGTSIGELFF. DNA for the CDR3: TGTGCCATCAGTCCCGGGACTAGCATCGGGGAGCTGTTTTTC.

By frequency in the sample, this clonotype is medium-sized. This chain connects TRBV6-5 to TRBJ2-7; 9 bases align to TRBD2. J gave up 8 bases and V 3 bases, and 8 bases lay outside the gene matches. The CDR3 extends over 14 amino acids. Germline loops: CDR1 MNHEY, CDR2 SVGAGI. CDR3 loop: CASSYSSGDSKQYF. The CDR3, as DNA: TGTGCCAGCAGTTATTCTAGCGGGGATTCTAAGCAGTACTTC.

V and J are TRBV10-3 and TRBJ2-5; TRBD1 agrees at 11 bases. The V gene's germline CDR1 is ENHRY and CDR2 SYGVKD. V shed 0 bases and J 11 bases; nucleotides not matched to a gene: 8. CDR3 length equals 15 residues. This chain's CDR3 is CAISESGQGATGQYF. The CDR3 DNA sequence: TGTGCCATCAGTGAGTCTGGACAGGGGGCTACAGGGCAGTACTTC.

This clonotype occurred many times. The chain uses TRBV27 and TRBJ1-2; 10 bases line up with TRBD1. The V and J ends lost 9 bases and 4 bases, in that order; junction bases with no gene match: 5. This CDR3 has 13 amino acids. In germline, CDR1 is MNHEY, CDR2 SMNVEV (reference sequence). As DNA, the CDR3 is TGTGCCAGTAGCGGGACAGGGGTCTATGGCTACACCTTC. Encoded protein: CASSGTGVYGYTF.

The chain uses TRBV15 and TRBJ2-2, with D unresolved. The CDR3 runs to 15 residues. Germline values: CDR1 LNHNV, CDR2 YYDKDF (reference sequence). V lost 7 bases to trimming and J lost 2 bases, with 14 bases between them. CDR3 amino acids: CATNLRQVNTGELFF. The DNA of the CDR3 is TGTGCCACCAATTTAAGGCAGGTCAACACCGGGGAGCTGTTTTTT. The full variable domain, completed using reference TRBV15 and TRBJ2-2, is DAMVIQNPRYQVTQFGKPVTLSCSQTLNHNVMYWYQQKSSQAPKLLFHYYDKDFNNEADTPDNFQSRRPNTSFCFLDIRSPGLGDTAMYLCATNLRQVNTGELFFGEGSRLTVL.

V and J are TRBV6-1 and TRBJ2-3, with D possibly being TRBD1 (7 bases). This CDR3 has 14 residues. The germline CDR1 and CDR2 sequences are MNHNS and SASEGT. This chain's CDR3 is CAGSGDRIEDTQYF. The DNA for the CDR3 is TGTGCGGGCTCGGGGGACAGAATAGAAGATACGCAGTATTTT.

This clonotype was detected ten times or more. This chain connects TRBV6-4 to TRBJ2-3; TRBD2 matches 8 bases. This CDR3 is 15 amino acids long. The germline gives CDR1 MRHNA, CDR2 SNTAGT. The trim removed 0 bases at V and 1 base at J, leaving 0 bases unmatched. CDR3: CASSDSSGGTDTQYF. Written as DNA, the CDR3 is TGTGCCAGCAGTGACTCTAGCGGGGGCACAGATACGCAGTATTTT.

This clonotype is medium-sized (0.01 to 0.1%) by share. The chain uses TRBV6-5 and TRBJ1-2; tentative D call: TRBD1 (6 bases). CDR3 length: 15 residues. Trimming removed 0 bases from V and 6 bases from J, with 14 bases in between. Germline CDR1 MNHEY, CDR2 SVGAGI. In nucleotides, the CDR3 is TGTGCCAGCAGTTACTCATTTGGGGGCTGGGATGGCTACACCTTC. Amino acids: CASSYSFGGWDGYTF.

This clonotype has at least ten counts. The chain uses TRBV14 and TRBJ2-2; 10 nucleotides match TRBD2. Losses at the gene ends were 0 bases for V and 6 bases for J; bases not matched to a gene: 13. Germline CDR1 SGHDN, CDR2 FVKESK. The CDR3 is made up of 19 amino acids. The CDR3 sequence is CASSQDRLSSGGASGELFF. The CDR3 DNA reads as TGTGCCAGCAGCCAAGATCGGTTGTCGAGCGGGGGGGCGTCCGGGGAGCTGTTTTTT.

For this clonotype: At one end the junction does not follow the germline gene, possibly because of a read error. J is TRBJ2-3 and V is TRBV6-1; 9 bases align to TRBD1. The CDR3 length is 14 residues. Germline V gene sequence: CDR1 MNHNS, CDR2 SASEGT. CDR3 loop: CASKGTGSTDTQFF. The CDR3 DNA is TGTGCCAGCAAAGGGACAGGGAGCACCGATACGCAGTTTTTT.

This clonotype has a count of ten or more. This chain joins TRBV6-5 and TRBJ1-6; D ambiguous. The V and J ends lost 2 bases and 9 bases respectively, with 14 bases between them. This CDR3 region has 15 residues. CDR1 and CDR2 (germline): MNHEY, SVGAGI. The CDR3 DNA is TGTGCCAGCAGTTACGGCAGGAGGTTTGGTTCACCCCTCCACTTT. Encoded protein: CASSYGRRFGSPLHF.

This clonotype is termed medium-sized. This chain uses TRBV6-5 with TRBJ2-1; a weak D match, TRBD1 (6 bases). The end of the DNA fits TRBJ2-7 better, so the J call may be wrong. Germline CDR1 is MNHEY and CDR2 is SVGAGI. The CDR3 is 15 amino acids. This chain's CDR3 is CASTPVRGAYNEQYF. The CDR3 DNA follows: TGTGCCAGCACCCCGGTCAGGGGCGCCTACAATGAGCAGTACTTC.

With regard to this clonotype: At one boundary the junction diverges from the germline segment, which might be a read error. The V and J genes are TRBV6-1 and TRBJ2-5; no clear D gene. This CDR3 has 13 amino acids. The germline gives CDR1 MNHNS, CDR2 SASEGT. This CDR3 reads CASSGRPQETQFF. CDR3 DNA: TGTGCCAGCAGTGGCAGACCCCAAGAGACCCAATTCTTC.

Many counts were recorded for this clonotype. The DNA of the CDR3 is TGTGCCAGCAGCAAGGGACTAGCGGGGGACACAGATACGCAGTATTTT. This translates into CASSKGLAGDTDTQYF. This sequence joins TRBV11-3 and TRBJ2-3, with 14 bases matching TRBD2. This CDR3 region has 16 residues. V shed 5 bases, J shed 2 bases, and the junction held 3 bases outside the gene matches. Germline-derived CDR1 and CDR2 are SGHNT and YENEEA.

In regard to this clonotype: A junction boundary mismatches the germline segment, possibly from a read error. CDR3 loop: CASSPGGRRAKNMQYF. CDR3 nucleotides: TGTGCCAGCAGCCCGGGGGGGCGAAGAGCCAAAAACATGCAGTATTTC. The chain combines TRBV7-2 with TRBJ2-4, with 8 bases aligning to TRBD2. This CDR3 spans 16 amino acids. CDR1 SGHTA and CDR2 FQGNSA come from the germline V gene.

The rearrangement joins TRBV9 to TRBJ1-2; D may be TRBD1 (5 bases). V was trimmed by 4 bases and J by 8 bases, leaving 21 bases between them. CDR1 is SGDLS, CDR2 YYNGEE, per germline. CDR3 length equals 15 residues. The CDR3, as DNA: TGTGCCAGCAGCAAGCTTGACAGCTATCAAGCGGGCTACACCTTC. Translating gives CASSKLDSYQAGYTF. The full variable domain, its missing parts supplied by reference TRBV9 and TRBJ1-2, is DSGVTQTPKHLITATGQRVTLRCSPRSGDLSVYWYQQSLDQGLQFLIQYYNGEERAKGNILERFSAQQFPDLHSELNLSSLELGDSALYFCASSKLDSYQAGYTFGSGTRLTVV.

Note on this clonotype: An end of the junction differs from the germline gene, which may be a read error. This chain links TRBV6-1 with TRBJ2-2, with 8 positions matching TRBD1. This CDR3 has 14 amino acids. CDR1 is MNHNS and CDR2 is SASEGT in the germline V gene. CDR3 sequence (DNA): TGTGCCAGCAGCCGCCGGGACAGGACCGGGGCGCTGTATTTT. Amino acids: CASSRRDRTGALYF.

With regard to this clonotype: The missing conserved phenylalanine or tryptophan at the end of this CDR3 makes a read error likely. The DNA is left out, because the CDR3 cannot be placed on it with certainty; the CDR3 is given as TCRdb lists it. The chain carries TRBV18 and TRBJ2-5; the DNA was not used to check the table's D call, TRBD1. The germline V gene has CDR1 KGHSH and CDR2 LQKENI. The CDR3 spans 17 amino acids, including both terminal residues. Here the CDR3 reads CSPAHRVATSAVTGWRA.

The V call is TRBV6-1, the J call TRBJ2-1; possibly TRBD1 or TRBD2 for D (5 bases each). The CDR3 is 15 amino acids. Trimming removed 9 bases from V and 7 bases from J, with 22 bases in between. Germline CDR1 is MNHNS and CDR2 is SASEGT. In nucleotides, the CDR3 is TGTGCCAGGAGATTCCCCGGGACGAGCGGAAATGAGCAGTTCTTC. It yields the protein CARRFPGTSGNEQFF.

This clonotype was seen only a few times. A read error may explain this, as a much larger clone is one base away. V usage is TRBV10-1 and J usage is TRBJ2-4; D unclear. Germline V gene data show CDR1 as WNHNN and CDR2 as SYGVQD (reference sequence). The length of the CDR3 is 13 residues. V lost 0 bases to trimming and J lost 13 bases, with 13 bases between them. Here the CDR3 reads CASSESGRVEQYF. Written as DNA, the CDR3 is TGCGCCAGCAGTGAGTCGGGTAGGGTAGAGCAGTACTTC.

The chain recombines TRBV6-1 with TRBJ2-4, with TRBD1 matching 7 bases. Germline trimming cut 6 bases from V and 0 bases from J; bases unmatched to any gene: 2. This CDR3 has 14 amino acids. Germline V gene sequence: CDR1 MNHNS, CDR2 SASEGT. DNA for the CDR3: TGTGCCAGCAGCTGGGACAGAGCCAAAAACATTCAGTACTTC. It yields the protein CASSWDRAKNIQYF.

J is TRBJ2-3 and V is TRBV4-1; D tentatively fits TRBD1 or TRBD2 (6 bases each). This CDR3 comprises 15 residues. CDR1 and CDR2 from the germline V gene are MGHRA and YSYEKL. Trimming left V 9 bases short and J 5 bases short, with 21 bases between. CDR3 nucleotide sequence: TGCGCCAGGGGGCACGGGGGCCGTGGCCAAGATACGCAGTATTTT. The encoded protein is CARGHGGRGQDTQYF.

A note on this clonotype: The junction departs from germline at one end; a sequencing error may be responsible. The rearrangement links TRBV6-1 to TRBJ2-1, with 7 bases matching TRBD1. Germline V gives CDR1 MNHNS, CDR2 SASEGT. The CDR3 extends over 15 amino acids. The CDR3 here is CASGFQGVSGDAQYF. CDR3 coding DNA: TGTGCCAGCGGATTCCAGGGGGTGAGCGGCGATGCGCAGTATTTC.

This clonotype was seen ten or more times. The chain couples TRBV12-3 or TRBV12-4 to TRBJ2-4; D ambiguous. V was cut by 5 bases and J by 0 bases, with 8 bases left in between. The CDR3 sequence is 14 residues long. CDR3 sequence (DNA): TGTGCCAGCAGTCCCCTACTAGCCAAAAACATTCAGTACTTC. The encoded protein is CASSPLLAKNIQYF.

The V gene is TRBV6-1, the J gene TRBJ2-3; D is tentatively TRBD1 or TRBD2 (6 bases each). The J call may be incorrect, as the DNA end agrees better with TRBJ2-7. CDR1 is MNHNS and CDR2 is SASEGT in the germline V gene. The CDR3 loop spans 15 amino acids. This CDR3 is CASRAGLGGTNTQYF. For the CDR3, the DNA is TGTGCCAGCAGGGCGGGCTTGGGGGGCACAAACACGCAGTACTTC.

The count of this clonotype is one. Germline and junction disagree at one end, which may indicate a read error. This chain joins TRBV27 and TRBJ2-1; the D gene is possibly TRBD2 (5 bases). The CDR3 runs 13 residues. The germline V gene has CDR1 MNHEY and CDR2 SMNVEV (reference sequence). The CDR3 sequence: CASSSSPAGEQFF. The CDR3 DNA follows: TGTGCCAGCAGTTCCTCTCCTGCCGGGGAGCAGTTTTTC.

V usage is TRBV10-3 and J usage is TRBJ2-5, with 10 bases fitting TRBD2. CDR3 length equals 14 residues. V lost 8 bases to trimming and J lost 2 bases; unmatched junction nucleotides: 5. Germline V lookup: CDR1 ENHRY, CDR2 SYGVKD. This CDR3 is CAIGSSGSQETQYF. As DNA, the CDR3 is TGTGCCATCGGGTCTAGCGGGAGTCAAGAGACCCAGTACTTC.

The V and J genes are TRBV30 and TRBJ1-2; 7 nucleotides match TRBD1. CDR1 and CDR2 from the germline V gene are GTSNPN and SVGIG (reference sequence). The CDR3 has 13 amino acids. Germline trimming cut 3 bases from V and 8 bases from J; bases unmatched to any gene: 9. This chain's CDR3 is CAWRQGTLRGYTF. In DNA form, the CDR3 reads TGTGCCTGGAGACAGGGGACACTAAGGGGCTACACCTTC.